Each of the 23 T cell receptor beta chains below was sequenced from the same sample in a study of shared clonotypes between healthy human individuals. TCRdb keeps only in-frame clones here, not all; method: immunoSEQ multiplex PCR. The table includes roughly 2.2 million clones, around 90% detected once. Source material: naive CD4+ T cells from PBMCs. The subset was: CD45RA+ positively selected. The receptors were sampled from a man aged 18 to 30 in good health. Some clones in this sample may be carry-over from other donors' samples.

The gene calls are TRBV5-1 and TRBJ2-7, with D unresolved. This CDR3 is built from 12 residues. The V and J ends lost 4 bases and 3 bases respectively, with 8 bases between them. Germline CDR1 SGHRS, CDR2 YFSETQ. Here the CDR3 reads CASSTDGYEQYF. CDR3 nucleotide sequence: TGCGCCAGCAGCACCGACGGCTACGAGCAGTACTTC.

The chain employs TRBV5-1 and TRBJ2-1, with 10 bases identical to TRBD2. The CDR3 has 15 residues. With 7 bases clipped from V and 6 bases from J, the junction kept 10 bases outside the gene matches. Germline lookup yields CDR1 SGHRS and CDR2 YFSETQ. The CDR3 DNA follows: TGCGCCAGCCGCCCCCTAGCGGGAGTGGGCAATGAGCAGTTCTTC. Its translation: CASRPLAGVGNEQFF.

The rearrangement uses TRBV11-2 and TRBJ2-7; tentative D call: TRBD2 (6 bases). Trimming shortened V by 6 bases and J by 9 bases, and 21 bases separated the two germline ends. The germline V gene encodes CDR1 SGHAT and CDR2 FQNNGV. The CDR3 spans 14 residues. The CDR3 region has the DNA TGTGCCAGCAGTTTCCCGGGAGATCCCTCGGGGCAGTACTTC. This gives the protein CASSFPGDPSGQYF.

V usage is TRBV6-6 and J usage is TRBJ1-1; D not resolved. The CDR3 is 13 amino acids. The V and J ends lost 2 bases and 1 base respectively, with 5 bases between them. Germline V gene data show CDR1 as MNHNY and CDR2 as SVGAGI (reference sequence). The CDR3 region has the DNA TGTGCCAGCAGTTACAATGAGAACACTGAAGCTTTCTTT. Its protein is CASSYNENTEAFF.

The genes are TRBV10-3 and TRBJ2-7; 10 nucleotides match TRBD1. The CDR3 spans 15 residues. Germline V lookup: CDR1 ENHRY, CDR2 SYGVKD. J gave up 3 bases and V 6 bases, and 8 bases lay outside the gene matches. The CDR3 DNA follows: TGTGCCATCAGGAACTGGGACAGGGGCGTCTACGAGCAGTACTTC. Translated: CAIRNWDRGVYEQYF.

This clone was seen more than once but under ten times. The J gene is TRBJ1-3, the V gene TRBV5-6; D unresolved. This CDR3 spans 11 amino acids. Trimming shortened V by 2 bases and J by 3 bases, and 0 bases separated the two germline ends. The germline V gene encodes CDR1 SGHDT and CDR2 YYEEEE. CDR3 nucleotide sequence: TGTGCCAGCAGCTTTGGAAACACCATATATTTT. Residues: CASSFGNTIYF.

This chain links TRBV29-1 with TRBJ1-2; TRBD1 matches at 7 bases. The CDR3 runs 13 residues. Germline lookup yields CDR1 SQVTM and CDR2 ANQGSEA. The V segment lost 6 bases and the J segment 6 bases; nucleotides outside the gene matches: 10. The CDR3, as DNA: TGCAGCGTCTCCCGGGCGACAGGGAATGGCTACACCTTC. Its protein is CSVSRATGNGYTF.

This clone was counted only a few times. The identical CDR3 is also encoded by other nucleotide sequences in the sample. J is TRBJ2-1 and V is TRBV9; D may be TRBD1 (6 bases). Germline CDR1 SGDLS, CDR2 YYNGEE. Trimming removed 2 bases from V and 6 bases from J, with 9 bases in between. The CDR3 runs to 13 residues. CDR3 DNA: TGTGCCAGCAGCGTCGGACAGTTCAATGAGCAGTTCTTC. Amino acid sequence: CASSVGQFNEQFF.

This rearrangement joins TRBV10-3 to TRBJ1-5; maybe TRBD1 (6 bases). V lost 3 bases to trimming and J lost 11 bases, with 17 bases between them. The CDR3 consists of 14 residues. Germline V gene sequence: CDR1 ENHRY, CDR2 SYGVKD. The CDR3 is CAISDGGLPGAQHF. The CDR3 nucleotides are TGTGCCATCAGTGACGGGGGGCTCCCCGGGGCCCAGCATTTT.

This clone is a singleton in its sample. V usage is TRBV4-1 and J usage is TRBJ1-3, with D hard to call. Germline loops: CDR1 MGHRA, CDR2 YSYEKL. The CDR3 is made up of 16 amino acids. Trimming removed 0 bases from V and 0 bases from J, with 9 bases in between. For the CDR3, the DNA is TGCGCCAGCAGCCAAGATATGGCTCACTCTGGAAACACCATATATTTT. This gives the protein CASSQDMAHSGNTIYF.

The chain carries TRBV7-3 and TRBJ2-5; 8 nucleotides match TRBD1. Unmatched junction bases numbered 6, after V lost 5 bases and J lost 1 base. Germline lookup yields CDR1 SGHTA and CDR2 FQGTGA. This CDR3 has 15 residues. In DNA form, the CDR3 reads TGTGCCAGCAGCCTTGCAGGGGGCCGCCAAGAGACCCAGTACTTC. It yields the protein CASSLAGGRQETQYF.

The chain uses TRBV7-2 and TRBJ2-5; possibly TRBD1 or TRBD2 for D (5 bases each). In germline, CDR1 is SGHTA, CDR2 FQGNSA. The CDR3 has 14 amino acids. V lost 6 bases and J lost 4, with 15 bases in between. This chain's CDR3 is CASSKPPGGETQYF. The CDR3 region has the DNA TGTGCCAGCAGTAAACCCCCTGGGGGAGAGACCCAGTACTTC.

V gene TRBV5-1 combines with J gene TRBJ2-3, with TRBD1 matching 9 bases. The CDR3 totals 14 residues. Germline V lookup: CDR1 SGHRS, CDR2 YFSETQ. The J segment lost 3 bases and the V segment lost 3 bases, leaving 2 bases of the junction unmatched. CDR3 residues: CASSSGTGTDTQYF. The CDR3, as DNA: TGCGCCAGCAGCTCCGGGACAGGGACAGATACGCAGTATTTT.

The chain carries TRBV7-8 and TRBJ2-1; D is possibly TRBD2 (5 bases). Germline assignment: CDR1 SGHVS and CDR2 FQNEAQ. This CDR3 is 13 amino acids long. Trimming removed 1 base at V and 9 bases at J, with 10 bases between. CDR3 residues: CASSLVRRVEQFF. CDR3 coding DNA: TGTGCCAGCAGCTTAGTTCGGCGGGTTGAGCAGTTCTTC.

This clone has just a few counts. This sequence joins TRBV7-6 and TRBJ1-2, with D possibly TRBD1 on 5 matching bases. CDR3 length: 16 amino acids. CDR1 is SGHVS and CDR2 is FNYEAQ in the germline V gene. V was clipped by 3 bases and J by 4 bases, with 18 bases between them. The CDR3 DNA sequence: TGTGCCAGCAGCTTTGTAAGGGATGGGACGGCCTATGGCTACACCTTC. It codes for CASSFVRDGTAYGYTF.

This chain joins TRBV6-1 and TRBJ1-6; a possible D gene is TRBD1 (6 bases). CDR1 MNHNS and CDR2 SASEGT come from the germline V gene. The CDR3 loop spans 15 amino acids. Trimming removed 4 bases at V and 5 bases at J, with 12 bases between. The CDR3 DNA reads as TGTGCCAGCAGTGGTGCGGGGGCGAATAATTCACCCCTCCACTTT. Amino acid sequence: CASSGAGANNSPLHF.

The CDR3 spells CASSPLNRGVAFF. CDR3 nucleotides: TGTGCCAGCTCACCACTGAATAGAGGGGTAGCTTTCTTT. This chain connects TRBV18 to TRBJ1-1; possible D gene TRBD1, 5 bases. Germline assignment: CDR1 KGHSH and CDR2 LQKENI. V was shortened by 1 base and J by 10 bases, with 13 bases between the two germline ends. The CDR3 is made up of 13 amino acids.

The chain joins TRBV5-1 to TRBJ2-5; unclear D gene. The V end was cut by 0 bases, the J end by 3 bases, with 6 bases between. The length of the CDR3 is 13 residues. The germline V gene has CDR1 SGHRS and CDR2 YFSETQ. This chain's CDR3 is CASSLATKETQYF. DNA for the CDR3: TGCGCCAGCAGCTTGGCTACCAAAGAGACCCAGTACTTC.

This sequence joins TRBV28 and TRBJ2-7, with 9 nucleotides matching TRBD1. With 5 bases clipped from V and 3 bases from J, the junction kept 8 bases outside the gene matches. The CDR3 covers 15 residues. Per the germline V gene, CDR1 is MDHEN and CDR2 is SYDVKM. The CDR3 spells CASSPWDRANYEQYF. CDR3 coding DNA: TGTGCCAGCAGTCCTTGGGACAGGGCGAACTACGAGCAGTACTTC.

The chain recombines TRBV28 with TRBJ2-5, with 8 bases lining up with TRBD2. Per germline, CDR1 MDHEN and CDR2 SYDVKM. The V segment lost 10 bases and the J segment 4 bases; nucleotides outside the gene matches: 8. CDR3 length: 13 residues. The chain's CDR3 is CATTGGGRETQYF. The CDR3 DNA is TGTGCCACCACCGGGGGGGGGCGAGAGACCCAGTACTTC.

The chain carries TRBV10-1 and TRBJ2-5, with D possibly matching TRBD2 (6 bases). V gave up 0 bases and J gave up 7 bases, with 12 bases separating them. CDR1 and CDR2 (germline): WNHNN, SYGVQD (reference sequence). The CDR3 covers 14 residues. The CDR3 DNA is TGCGCCAGCAGTGAGTCGGGTAGCGGTAGGACCCAGTACTTC. Translated: CASSESGSGRTQYF.

This chain connects TRBV25-1 to TRBJ2-5; possibly TRBD1 or TRBD2 for D (5 bases each). Between the trimmed V and J ends, which lost 1 base and 5 bases, there was a span of 17 bases. CDR1 and CDR2 (germline): MGHDK, SYGVNS. The CDR3 totals 16 residues. The CDR3: CASSESVAGRAETQYF. The CDR3 DNA sequence: TGTGCCAGCAGTGAATCTGTGGCAGGGCGGGCGGAGACCCAGTACTTC.

This clone was counted a few times. The chain joins TRBV9 to TRBJ1-2; D perhaps matches TRBD1 (6 bases). Germline V gene lookup returns CDR1 SGDLS and CDR2 YYNGEE. CDR3 length: 14 amino acids. Trimming took 3 bases from V and 2 from J, leaving 11 bases between them. CDR3 DNA: TGTGCCAGCAGCGCGGACAGAGACAACTATGGCTACACCTTC. Encoded protein: CASSADRDNYGYTF.